This TCR beta chain stems from a study of neurological immune-mediated disorders (dated by TCRdb to between 2018 and 2021). For the wider study: Among the approximately 35 multiple sclerosis patients, relapsing-remitting MS accounted for 31 and secondary progressive MS accounted for 3. Of the 60 to 70 subjects in the cohort, about 15 were HAM/TSP patients, some 35 were multiple sclerosis patients, and around 20 were healthy controls. The study compared peripheral blood TCR-beta repertoires of HTLV-I-associated myelopathy (HAM/TSP) patients, multiple sclerosis patients and healthy controls using UMI-based sequencing. The approximately 99 TCR-beta libraries included longitudinal samples, technical triplicates and paired sorted CD4+ and CD8+ T-cell subsets alongside PBMC samples.

Unsorted PBMC libraries were generated from 2 million PBMCs stored in RNAlater at -80 °C until RNA extraction. The multiple sclerosis patients were enrolled in a US clinical protocol that used magnetic resonance imaging to evaluate disease progression. Peripheral blood underwent Ficoll-Hypaque density gradient centrifugation to isolate PBMCs, which were then cryopreserved in liquid nitrogen. This clonotype was recorded at least ten times. It lacks a known antigen. Base qualities are not recorded, but no much larger clone differs from it by a single base. cDNA was synthesized by template-switch 5'RACE using a primer with a 10-nucleotide random unique molecular identifier that tagged each TCR transcript. Every sequencing run covered 15-18 subjects and yielded more than 170 million TCR-beta sequences. Total RNA was extracted with the RNeasy kit. TCR-beta VDJ regions were amplified with primers for the TCR constant region and the 5'RACE anchor, using the KAPA Real-time Library Amplification kit. A first PCR added sample indexes and Illumina adaptors, after which a second PCR increased the library yield. After Ampure bead purification, the roughly 650 bp TCR product was size-selected on a 2% E-gel SizeSelection system. Library quality was checked on a Bioanalyzer, concentration was measured with Qubit, and libraries were quantified with the Kapa Library Quantification kit before pooling. Paired-end 2 x 150 bp sequencing of the libraries was performed on an Illumina HiSeq 2500. To increase sequence diversity, about 24-32% phiX was spiked into each library pool. Per the source publication's procedure: The quality-filtered reads were processed with the UMI-based MiGEC pipeline, whose error correction step removed more than 75% of the raw TCR sequences. VDJ genes were aligned to IMGT germline references, and clonotypes were defined by unique CDR3 amino acid sequence plus V-J genes. VDJtools evaluated clonal expansion, Shannon diversity and CDR3 relatedness (CalcPairwiseDistances, ClusterSamples); CLCbio workbench built phylogenetic trees. A clone was classed as expanded if it had 8 or more unique UMIs, a cutoff based on coefficient-of-variation modelling across technical triplicates. TCRdb reanalyzed the raw reads on its own, using fastp at Q25 for trimming and MiXCR for clone calling, and kept in-frame beta chains. All rows with the same CDR3 protein become a single entry with the most common DNA and genes. The authors' filters were not applied to this entry. The sample table contains about 55,000 distinct CDR3 sequences; only one count was recorded for around 4% of them. Together, the top ten hold approximately 1.6% of the sample.

General findings and caveats noted by the study authors: TCR clonal expansion was highest in HAM/TSP patients and lowest in MS patients, with MS patients falling below even healthy controls. Expanded clones from different subjects shared no identical CDR3 amino acid sequences, which suggests that TCR-beta repertoires were private in all groups. Repertoires from 18 of 34 MS patients were grouped by phylogenetic analysis into a cluster of related CDR3 sequences, suggesting a possible repertoire-level signature. The MS cluster was not associated with any clinical or MRI features, and the authors stated that larger cohorts are needed.

The CDR3 contains 15 residues, cysteine and phenylalanine counted. Solely the CDR3 DNA is kept, with 45 bases framed from the first base. V is pruned by 3 bases and J by 6 bases, leaving 8 bases of the junction without a gene match. The rearrangement joined TRBV12-3 or TRBV12-4 to TRBJ1-2; 9 bases in between match TRBD1. Sequenced sample: PBMCs. The TCR was taken from a man aged 25-40 years with multiple sclerosis. The DNA sequence follows: TGTGCCAGCAGTTTTGCTGGACAGGGGAGGGATGGCTACACCTTC. Translation gives CASSFAGQGRDGYTF.